These 18 T cell receptor beta chains share one sample of origin, sequenced in a study of CD8+CD57+ T cells in acquired aplastic anemia. CDR3 and TCR beta VDJ profiling relied on genomic DNA as the template. Each CDR3 protein is one row after TCRdb ran MiXCR on the reads. The table shows more than 250,000 distinct CDR3 sequences, with 45% to 65% occurring only once. The sample comprised sorted CD4+, CD8+, or CD8+CD57+ T cells (not recorded which) from PBMCs. All receptors derive from a human donor with severe aplastic anemia or a healthy control (not recorded which).

This chain links TRBV28 with TRBJ2-2; TRBD1 might be the D (5 bases). Looked up from germline, CDR1 is MDHEN and CDR2 is SYDVKM. Trimming pared 0 bases from V and 1 base from J, leaving 12 bases between. The CDR3 has 17 amino acids. The CDR3 here is CASSLWDLGQNTGELFF. The DNA for the CDR3 is TGTGCCAGCAGTTTATGGGACCTAGGACAGAACACCGGGGAGCTGTTTTTT.

The chain couples TRBV20-1 to TRBJ2-5; 8 nucleotides match TRBD1. J lost 4 bases, V lost 3 bases, and 7 bases had no gene match. The CDR3 sequence is 14 residues long. Germline-derived CDR1 and CDR2 are DFQATT and SNEGSKA (reference sequence). CDR3 nucleotide sequence: TGCAGTGCTAGTATCTCCAGGGGGCGAGAGACCCAGTACTTC. Translated, it gives CSASISRGRETQYF.

V usage is TRBV10-3 and J usage is TRBJ2-5; no reliable D call. This CDR3 is built from 16 residues. Trimming took off 0 bases at V and 1 base at J, with 12 bases between the two ends. Germline assignment: CDR1 ENHRY and CDR2 SYGVKD. The CDR3 loop reads CAISESAAAFQETQYF. The CDR3 DNA follows: TGTGCCATCAGTGAGTCCGCGGCAGCCTTCCAAGAGACCCAGTACTTC.

Many counts were recorded for this clonotype. The V call is TRBV5-1, the J call TRBJ1-4, with 7 nucleotides matching TRBD1. This CDR3 contains 16 residues. V shed 5 bases, J shed 13 bases, and the junction held 20 bases outside the gene matches. CDR1 is SGHRS, CDR2 YFSETQ, per germline. CDR3 in DNA: TGCGCCAGCAGTCAGCTGGCGACAGGGAATGCCTACGGACTGTTTTTT. Translation gives CASSQLATGNAYGLFF. The complete variable domain, with remaining parts taken from reference TRBV5-1 and TRBJ1-4, reads KAGVTQTPRYLIKTRGQQVTLSCSPISGHRSVSWYQQTPGQGLQFLFEYFSETQRNKGNFPGRFSGRQFSNSRSEMNVSTLELGDSALYLCASSQLATGNAYGLFFGSGTQLSVL.

This clonotype turned up a few times. The gene calls are TRBV18 and TRBJ1-4; 11 positions agree with TRBD1. The V segment lost 5 bases and the J segment 5 bases; nucleotides outside the gene matches: 10. This CDR3 is 17 amino acids long. The germline V gene encodes CDR1 KGHSH and CDR2 LQKENI. CDR3 loop: CASSSGQGANLNEKLFF. The DNA for the CDR3 is TGTGCCAGCTCATCAGGACAGGGGGCGAACCTAAATGAAAAACTGTTTTTT.

The sample holds many counts of this clonotype. V is TRBV28 and J is TRBJ1-5; D may be TRBD1 (5 bases). Per the germline V gene, CDR1 is MDHEN and CDR2 is SYDVKM. V was clipped by 7 bases and J by 0 bases, with 7 bases between them. The CDR3 runs 13 residues. The CDR3: CASKGYSNQPQHF. Written as DNA, the CDR3 is TGTGCCAGCAAGGGGTATAGCAATCAGCCCCAGCATTTT. The full variable domain, with the rest looked up from reference TRBV28 and TRBJ1-5, is DVKVTQSSRYLVKRTGEKVFLECVQDMDHENMFWYRQDPGLGLRLIYFSYDVKMKEKGDIPEGYSVSREKKERFSLILESASTNQTSMYLCASKGYSNQPQHFGDGTRLSIL.

The chain has TRBV7-2 and TRBJ2-7; 9 positions agree with TRBD1. The CDR3 loop spans 15 amino acids. V lost 5 bases and J lost 4; bases outside the gene matches: 9. Germline V gene data show CDR1 as SGHTA and CDR2 as FQGNSA. For the CDR3, the DNA is TGTGCCAGCAGCAAAGGACAGGGGCCCATATACGAGCAGTACTTC. Translated: CASSKGQGPIYEQYF.

The J gene is TRBJ1-6, the V gene TRBV7-2; unclear D gene. Trimming removed 2 bases at V and 7 bases at J, with 6 bases between. The CDR3 sequence is 13 residues long. Germline-derived CDR1 and CDR2 are SGHTA and FQGNSA. The chain's CDR3 is CASSLWVNSPLHF. CDR3 DNA: TGTGCCAGCAGCTTATGGGTGAATTCACCCCTCCACTTT.

This clonotype came up many times. The chain combines TRBV7-3 with TRBJ2-3; 7 bases map to TRBD1. There are 16 residues in the CDR3. The V gene end was trimmed by 5 bases and the J gene end by 2 bases; junction bases not matched to a gene: 10. Germline values: CDR1 SGHTA, CDR2 FQGTGA. CDR3 sequence (DNA): TGTGCCAGCAGCCGGGACAGTTTAGGGGTCACAGATACGCAGTATTTT. It specifies CASSRDSLGVTDTQYF.

This chain joins TRBV10-3 and TRBJ1-1, with TRBD1 matching 9 bases. The trim removed 6 bases at V and 7 bases at J, leaving 15 bases unmatched. There are 16 residues in the CDR3. The V gene's germline CDR1 is ENHRY and CDR2 SYGVKD. In DNA form, the CDR3 reads TGTGCCATCAGCAGAGGTCCCGGGACAGGGTTTGGTGAAGCTTTCTTT. It codes for CAISRGPGTGFGEAFF.

This clonotype was seen just once. The chain links TRBV7-3 to TRBJ2-7; 15 positions agree with TRBD2. Trimming removed 4 bases from V and 5 bases from J; junction bases left unmatched: 15. Germline CDR1 and CDR2: SGHTA and FQGTGA. This CDR3 spans 19 amino acids. As DNA, the CDR3 is TGTGCCAGCAGCTCCGCGGCGGGACTAGCGGGGGGCCTCCTGGACGAGCAGTACTTC. This sequence encodes CASSSAAGLAGGLLDEQYF.

The table lists this clonotype with many counts. V gene TRBV7-9 combines with J gene TRBJ1-5; 7 bases match TRBD1. This CDR3 is 15 amino acids long. The trim removed 6 bases at V and 3 bases at J, leaving 8 bases unmatched. Germline V gene data show CDR1 as SEHNR and CDR2 as FQNEAQ (reference sequence). CDR3 in DNA: TGTGCCAGCAGTCCCGGGACAGAAACCAATCAGCCCCAGCATTTT. Protein: CASSPGTETNQPQHF.

The chain recombines TRBV20-1 with TRBJ2-7, with 7 nucleotides matching TRBD2. The CDR3 runs to 12 residues. Germline V gives CDR1 DFQATT, CDR2 SNEGSKA (reference sequence). The junction had 3 bases not matched to a gene; V was cut back by 3 bases and J by 4 bases. The DNA of the CDR3 is TGCAGTGCTAGTGGGGGGGTATACGAGCAGTACTTC. It yields the protein CSASGGVYEQYF.

The chain links TRBV10-1 to TRBJ2-7; D gene unclear. CDR3 length: 14 amino acids. Deletions cut 5 bases from V and 2 bases from J, with 13 bases between. CDR1 WNHNN and CDR2 SYGVQD come from the germline V gene (reference sequence). The CDR3 DNA reads as TGCGCCAGCAGTCGTGACTCGTCTACCTACGAGCAGTACTTC. It codes for CASSRDSSTYEQYF.

This clonotype was detected many times. This chain joins TRBV20-1 and TRBJ1-2, with TRBD1 matching 7 bases. The trim removed 5 bases at V and 4 bases at J, leaving 4 bases unmatched. Per germline, CDR1 DFQATT and CDR2 SNEGSKA (reference sequence). This CDR3 spans 12 amino acids. CDR3 sequence (DNA): TGCAGTGCTCAACAGGGGTTCTATGGCTACACCTTC. Amino acid sequence: CSAQQGFYGYTF.

The gene calls are TRBV6-5 and TRBJ1-2; the D gene is possibly TRBD1 (5 bases). There are 16 residues in the CDR3. V lost 6 bases, J lost 5 bases, and 22 bases lay in between. The germline V gene encodes CDR1 MNHEY and CDR2 SVGAGI. The CDR3 DNA reads TGTGCCAGCAGCGCTTACGGGCAGGGAGAGTATTATGGCTACACCTTC. This gives the protein CASSAYGQGEYYGYTF.

The chain employs TRBV7-2 and TRBJ1-3, with D perhaps matching TRBD1 (5 bases). The V end was cut by 2 bases, the J end by 12 bases, with 26 bases between. The CDR3 contains 17 residues. Germline CDR1 is SGHTA and CDR2 is FQGNSA. CDR3 protein: CASSLHAGTVSGDIIYF. CDR3 nucleotide sequence: TGTGCCAGCAGCTTACATGCCGGGACGGTCTCTGGAGACATCATATATTTT.

This clonotype was seen ten or more times. The chain recombines TRBV7-3 with TRBJ2-7; tentatively, D is TRBD1 or TRBD2 (6 bases each). The CDR3 runs to 13 residues. Between the trimmed V and J ends, which lost 3 bases and 6 bases, there was a span of 12 bases. CDR1 and CDR2 from the germline V gene are SGHTA and FQGTGA. The CDR3 DNA reads TGTGCCAGCAGCTTCTCGAGGGGGGCCGAGCAGTACTTC. It specifies CASSFSRGAEQYF.